Detailed here is one T cell receptor beta chain. The sample is drawn from a study of blood T cell repertoires in COVID-19. The junction had 12 bases not matched to a gene; V was cut back by 7 bases and J by 7 bases. CDR3 length equals 14 residues. From germline, CDR1 is WNHNN and CDR2 SYGVQD (reference sequence). Profiled with immunoSEQ multiplex PCR; TCRdb holds only in-frame clones, not every one. The sample lists hundreds of thousands of clones, roughly nine tenths occurring once. Sequenced sample: PBMCs or T cells enriched from blood (not recorded which). This receptor was taken from a middle-aged woman who had recovered from COVID-19. The chain has TRBV10-1 and TRBJ2-5, with TRBD1 matching 7 bases. This CDR3 reads CASIHDRVKSTQYF. As DNA, the CDR3 is TGCGCCAGCATCCACGACAGGGTGAAGTCGACCCAGTACTTC.